The next 24 T cell receptor beta chains were all read from a single sample in a study of T-cell reconstitution after alpha-beta-depleted transplantation in children. Library preparation (for TCRbeta) was performed with unique molecular identifiers. Each CDR3 protein gets one entry after TCRdb re-called the PCR reads with MiXCR. Of 200,000 to 250,000 distinct CDR3 sequences in the sample, more than 10% were seen once. Sample: PBMCs from the stem cell graft donor, taken from the stem cell graft. These receptors came from a human donor who donated a stem cell graft to a child with acute lymphoblastic leukemia.

This clonotype was found many times. This chain links TRBV6-5 with TRBJ1-1, with D tentatively TRBD1 (6 bases). The CDR3 is 18 amino acids. The V end was cut by 7 bases, the J end by 5 bases, with 29 bases between. The germline CDR1 and CDR2 sequences are MNHEY and SVGAGI. CDR3 residues: CASISAGGRGGTRTEAFF. For the CDR3, the DNA is TGTGCCAGCATTTCAGCCGGCGGCAGGGGAGGAACAAGGACTGAAGCTTTCTTT.

The sample holds many counts of this clonotype. This rearrangement joins TRBV7-6 to TRBJ2-7; no definite D call. The CDR3 has 13 amino acids. Germline loops: CDR1 SGHVS, CDR2 FNYEAQ. V lost 1 base to trimming and J lost 4 bases, with 8 bases between them. CDR3 bases: TGTGCCAGCAGCTTAGAGGCCTTATACGAGCAGTACTTC. Its protein product is CASSLEALYEQYF.

This clonotype was counted at least ten times. The rearrangement joins TRBV28 to TRBJ1-4; D remains unclear. The germline gives CDR1 MDHEN, CDR2 SYDVKM. CDR3 length: 14 residues. The V and J ends lost 4 bases and 7 bases respectively, with 13 bases between them. The CDR3 DNA follows: TGTGCCAGCAGTTCCGGTGGGAGCGGTGAAAAACTGTTTTTT. Its translation is CASSSGGSGEKLFF.

In this sample, this clonotype turned up a few times. A junction end diverges from the germline sequence, so it may reflect a read error. The rearrangement links TRBV20-1 to TRBJ2-1, with a weak D call TRBD2 (6 bases). CDR3 size: 16 residues. Germline V gives CDR1 DFQATT, CDR2 SNEGSKA (reference sequence). The CDR3 DNA reads as TGCTGTGCTAGAGATCTCGGAGGGATGGCCGTCGGTGAGCAGTTCTTC. The encoded protein is CCARDLGGMAVGEQFF.

Concerning this clonotype: A read error may be the cause here, since a much bigger clone is one base away. The chain joins TRBV6-2 or TRBV6-3 to TRBJ2-1; 8 nucleotides agree with TRBD2. Trimming removed 7 bases from V and 8 bases from J; junction bases left unmatched: 10. The CDR3 totals 14 residues. The germline gives CDR1 MNHEY, CDR2 SVGEGT. The CDR3 sequence: CASIPFGGGYEQFF. In nucleotides, the CDR3 is TGTGCCAGCATTCCCTTCGGGGGGGGCTATGAGCAGTTCTTC.

This clonotype has at least ten counts. The chain joins TRBV6-5 to TRBJ2-7; TRBD2 agrees at 13 bases. Germline CDR1 is MNHEY and CDR2 is SVGAGI. With V trimmed by 0 bases and J by 3 bases, 8 bases remained unmatched. The CDR3 spans 18 residues. CDR3 residues: CASSYSATSGGRSYEQYF. DNA for the CDR3: TGTGCCAGCAGTTACTCCGCGACTAGCGGGGGGCGCAGCTACGAGCAGTACTTC.

In its sample, this clonotype was seen a few times. The V call is TRBV4-1, the J call TRBJ2-7; no clear D gene. The CDR3 covers 14 residues. CDR1 MGHRA and CDR2 YSYEKL come from the germline V gene. Trimming left V 1 base short and J 2 bases short, with 9 bases between. CDR3 nucleotide sequence: TGCGCCAGCAGCCAAGTACACAGACCCTACGAGCAGTACTTC. It yields the protein CASSQVHRPYEQYF.

As concerns this clonotype: A much more abundant neighbour one base away suggests this may be a read error. The V gene is TRBV6-5, the J gene TRBJ2-6; TRBD1 is a possible D gene (5 bases). This CDR3 has 18 residues. Germline CDR1 MNHEY, CDR2 SVGAGI. The CDR3 sequence: CASSYSTPGSSGATVLTF. CDR3 DNA sequence: TGTGCCAGCAGTTACTCGACGCCGGGCAGCTCTGGGGCCACCGTCCTGACTTTC.

This clonotype came up many times. The genes are TRBV10-3 and TRBJ2-3, with D unclear. Germline V gene lookup returns CDR1 ENHRY and CDR2 SYGVKD. CDR3 length: 11 residues. Trimming stripped 3 bases from V and 11 bases from J, with 9 bases between. CDR3 sequence (DNA): TGTGCCATCAGTGAAGACCAGTTGCAGTATTTT. It is translated as CAISEDQLQYF.

The rearrangement uses TRBV7-2 and TRBJ1-1, with TRBD1 identical over 10 bases. The length of the CDR3 is 15 residues. Germline CDR1 reads SGHTA; CDR2 reads FQGNSA. J lost 4 bases, V lost 5 bases, and 7 bases had no gene match. The CDR3 DNA reads as TGTGCCAGCAGCCCCCAGGGACAGGGGTTCACTGAAGCTTTCTTT. Translated, it gives CASSPQGQGFTEAFF.

This clonotype was observed many times. The CDR3 DNA sequence: TGTGCCAGCACAGGGGGCGATTCGGGCTACGAGCAGTACTTC. It yields the protein CASTGGDSGYEQYF. The rearrangement links TRBV28 to TRBJ2-7, with 8 bases identical to TRBD1. Germline trimming cut 7 bases from V and 3 bases from J; bases unmatched to any gene: 8. The germline gives CDR1 MDHEN, CDR2 SYDVKM. The CDR3 contains 14 residues.

This clonotype was picked up a small number of times. The rearrangement links TRBV20-1 to TRBJ2-3; tentatively, D is TRBD2 (5 bases). CDR3 length equals 13 residues. Trimming took off 2 bases at V and 14 bases at J, with 20 bases between the two ends. Germline CDR1 is DFQATT and CDR2 is SNEGSKA (reference sequence). Here the CDR3 reads CSARPRRGGYRYF. The DNA of the CDR3 is TGCAGTGCTAGACCCCGGCGAGGCGGGTACCGGTATTTT.

This chain uses TRBV11-2 with TRBJ2-5; tentatively, D is TRBD1 or TRBD2 (5 bases each). CDR3 length: 19 amino acids. V lost 0 bases and J 5 bases, leaving 25 bases between the germline ends. Per germline, CDR1 SGHAT and CDR2 FQNNGV. The CDR3 DNA follows: TGTGCCAGCAGCTTAGATTGGGCCTCCTTCCGGGGCCAACGCGAGACCCAGTACTTC. Translating it yields CASSLDWASFRGQRETQYF.

This clonotype appeared many times. J is TRBJ2-3 and V is TRBV18; D not resolved. The germline gives CDR1 KGHSH, CDR2 LQKENI. The CDR3 extends over 17 amino acids. The germline V and J ends were trimmed by 2 bases and 0 bases, with 15 bases remaining between them. The CDR3 spells CASSPSFAGSSTDTQYF. The CDR3 bases are TGTGCCAGCTCACCATCATTCGCAGGCTCTAGCACAGATACGCAGTATTTT.

This clonotype was recorded at least ten times. The chain carries TRBV7-2 and TRBJ2-7, with 10 nucleotides matching TRBD1. Germline values: CDR1 SGHTA, CDR2 FQGNSA. The CDR3 is 14 amino acids. The junction had 8 bases not matched to a gene; V was cut back by 9 bases and J by 3 bases. The CDR3 nucleotides read TGTGCCAGTCGGTGGGGACAGGGGAACTACGAGCAGTACTTC. Encoded protein: CASRWGQGNYEQYF.

This clonotype was counted many times. The V and J genes are TRBV12-3 or TRBV12-4 and TRBJ1-6, with D unresolved. Between the trimmed V and J ends, which lost 1 base and 9 bases, there was a span of 10 bases. The CDR3 contains 14 residues. The CDR3 DNA reads TGTGCCAGCAGTTTAGGGGTGATAAGTTCACCCCTCCACTTT. Translating gives CASSLGVISSPLHF.

This clonotype has a handful of counts. The chain joins TRBV29-1 to TRBJ2-1; 8 nucleotides align to TRBD2. The length of the CDR3 is 15 residues. Looked up from germline, CDR1 is SQVTM and CDR2 is ANQGSEA. Trimming took 1 base from V and 2 from J; bases not matched to a gene: 4. CDR3 nucleotide sequence: TGCAGCGTTGAAGGGGGCGGGGGGCCCTACAATGAGCAGTTCTTC. It specifies CSVEGGGGPYNEQFF.

This clonotype occurred a few times. The chain carries TRBV9 and TRBJ1-1; 8 bases align to TRBD1. The junction had 8 bases not matched to a gene; V was cut back by 4 bases and J by 0 bases. Germline values: CDR1 SGDLS, CDR2 YYNGEE. This CDR3 spans 16 amino acids. Here the CDR3 DNA reads TGTGCCAGCAGCCCACGACAGGGGACTATGAACACTGAAGCTTTCTTT. Its protein product is CASSPRQGTMNTEAFF.

At least ten counts were recorded for this clonotype. Here the CDR3 reads CSVDREYTDTQYF. CDR3 DNA sequence: TGCAGCGTTGACAGGGAATACACAGATACGCAGTATTTT. V usage is TRBV29-1 and J usage is TRBJ2-3; D is possibly TRBD1 (5 bases). Germline CDR1 SQVTM, CDR2 ANQGSEA. This CDR3 has 13 amino acids. V lost 3 bases to trimming and J lost 2 bases, with 9 bases between them.

The V gene is TRBV20-1, the J gene TRBJ1-2; 7 bases agree with TRBD1. This CDR3 is built from 14 residues. Germline V gene lookup returns CDR1 DFQATT and CDR2 SNEGSKA (reference sequence). The V and J ends lost 6 bases and 0 bases, in that order; junction bases with no gene match: 7. The CDR3 region is CSAHRQGTNYGYTF. The CDR3 DNA reads TGCAGTGCCCATAGACAGGGAACTAACTATGGCTACACCTTC.

In its sample, this clonotype was seen many times. The J gene is TRBJ2-7, the V gene TRBV5-1, with D tentatively TRBD2 (5 bases). V gave up 0 bases and J gave up 2 bases, with 12 bases separating them. CDR1 is SGHRS and CDR2 is YFSETQ in the germline V gene. This CDR3 region has 15 residues. CDR3 region: CASSLDVEDAYEQYF. As DNA, the CDR3 is TGCGCCAGCAGCTTGGACGTGGAGGATGCCTACGAGCAGTACTTC.

This clonotype was picked up a small number of times. The chain links TRBV3-1 to TRBJ2-7; D might be TRBD1 (6 bases). Germline values: CDR1 LGHDT, CDR2 YNNKEL (reference sequence). Between the trimmed V and J ends, which lost 0 bases and 0 bases, there was a span of 15 bases. The CDR3 has 17 residues. The CDR3 region is CASSQDWRGGYSYEQYF. The CDR3 DNA follows: TGTGCCAGCAGCCAAGATTGGAGAGGGGGTTACTCCTACGAGCAGTACTTC.

This clonotype was counted at least ten times. This sequence joins TRBV6-1 and TRBJ2-1, with D maybe TRBD1 (5 bases). In germline, CDR1 is MNHNS, CDR2 SASEGT. Trimming left V 8 bases short and J 5 bases short, with 16 bases between. The CDR3 runs to 14 residues. The CDR3 region has the DNA TGTGCCAGCGATTATGGACACCTCGACAATGAGCAGTTCTTC. It is translated as CASDYGHLDNEQFF.

The chain uses TRBV20-1 and TRBJ2-7, with D unclear. CDR3 length equals 12 residues. V lost 3 bases and J lost 8, with 14 bases in between. Germline CDR1 is DFQATT and CDR2 is SNEGSKA (reference sequence). The CDR3 region has the DNA TGCAGTGCTAGGATTTCGAAACCGAAGCAGTACTTC. It translates to CSARISKPKQYF.